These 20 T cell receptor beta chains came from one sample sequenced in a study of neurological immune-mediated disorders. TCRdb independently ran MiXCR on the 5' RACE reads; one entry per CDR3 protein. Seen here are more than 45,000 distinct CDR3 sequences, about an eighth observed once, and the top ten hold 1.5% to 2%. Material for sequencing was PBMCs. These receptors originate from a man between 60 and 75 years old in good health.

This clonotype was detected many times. The CDR3 sequence is CANRAGTGELFF. The CDR3 DNA is TGTGCCAACCGAGCGGGGACCGGGGAGCTGTTTTTT. The V and J genes are TRBV10-3 and TRBJ2-2; 7 bases fit TRBD2. The CDR3 loop spans 12 amino acids. Germline lookup yields CDR1 ENHRY and CDR2 SYGVKD. V lost 10 bases to trimming and J lost 5 bases; unmatched junction nucleotides: 4.

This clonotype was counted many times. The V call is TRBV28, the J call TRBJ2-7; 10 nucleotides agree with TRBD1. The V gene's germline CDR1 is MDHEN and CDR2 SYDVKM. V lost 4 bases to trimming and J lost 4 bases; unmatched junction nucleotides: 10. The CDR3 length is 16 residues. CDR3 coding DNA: TGTGCCAGCAGTTCCCCTTCGGGACAGGGGTTTTACGAGCAGTACTTC. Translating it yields CASSSPSGQGFYEQYF.

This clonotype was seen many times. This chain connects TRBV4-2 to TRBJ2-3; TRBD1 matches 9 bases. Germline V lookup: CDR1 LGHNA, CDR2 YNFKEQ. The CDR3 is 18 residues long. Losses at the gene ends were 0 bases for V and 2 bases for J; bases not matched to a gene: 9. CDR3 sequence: CASSQDGQGKGDTDTQYF. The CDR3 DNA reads TGTGCCAGCAGCCAAGACGGACAGGGGAAGGGGGACACAGATACGCAGTATTTT.

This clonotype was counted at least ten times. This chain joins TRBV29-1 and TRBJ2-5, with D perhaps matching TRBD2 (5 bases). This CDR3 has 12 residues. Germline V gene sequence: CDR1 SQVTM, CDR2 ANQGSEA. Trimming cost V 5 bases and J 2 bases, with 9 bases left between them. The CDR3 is CSVHGIQETQYF. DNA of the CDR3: TGCAGCGTTCACGGGATTCAAGAGACCCAGTACTTC.

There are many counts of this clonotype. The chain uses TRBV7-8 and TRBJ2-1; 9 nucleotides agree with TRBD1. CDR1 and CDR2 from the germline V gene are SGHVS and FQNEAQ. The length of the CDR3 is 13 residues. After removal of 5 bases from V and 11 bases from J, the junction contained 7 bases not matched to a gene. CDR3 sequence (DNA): TGTGCCAGCAGCCCGTGGACAGGGGATAAGCAGTTCTTC. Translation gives CASSPWTGDKQFF.

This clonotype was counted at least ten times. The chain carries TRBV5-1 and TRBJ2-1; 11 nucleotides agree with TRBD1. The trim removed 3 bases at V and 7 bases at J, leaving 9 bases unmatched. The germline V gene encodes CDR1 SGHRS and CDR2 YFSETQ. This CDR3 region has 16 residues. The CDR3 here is CASSWTGQGVMNEQFF. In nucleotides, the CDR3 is TGCGCCAGCAGCTGGACGGGACAGGGGGTTATGAATGAGCAGTTCTTC.

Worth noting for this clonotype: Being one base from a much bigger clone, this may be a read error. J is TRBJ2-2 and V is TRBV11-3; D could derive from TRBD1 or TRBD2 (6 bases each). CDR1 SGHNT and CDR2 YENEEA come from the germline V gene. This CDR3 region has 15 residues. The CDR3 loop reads CARSLGGPNTGELFF. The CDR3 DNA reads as TGTGCCAGAAGCTTAGGGGGGCCGAACACCGGGGAGCTGTTTTTT. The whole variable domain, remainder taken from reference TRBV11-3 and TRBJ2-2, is EAGVVQSPRYKIIEKKQPVAFWCNPISGHNTLYWYLQNLGQGPELLIRYENEEAVDDSQLPKDRFSAERLKGVDSTLKIQPAELGDSAVYLCARSLGGPNTGELFFGEGSRLTVL.

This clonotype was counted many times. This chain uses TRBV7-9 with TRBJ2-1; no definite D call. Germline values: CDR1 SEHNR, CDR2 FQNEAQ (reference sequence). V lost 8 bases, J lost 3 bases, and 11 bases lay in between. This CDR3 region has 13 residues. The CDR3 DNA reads TGTGCCAGCGCCGAACGGGTCTACAATGAGCAGTTCTTC. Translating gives CASAERVYNEQFF.

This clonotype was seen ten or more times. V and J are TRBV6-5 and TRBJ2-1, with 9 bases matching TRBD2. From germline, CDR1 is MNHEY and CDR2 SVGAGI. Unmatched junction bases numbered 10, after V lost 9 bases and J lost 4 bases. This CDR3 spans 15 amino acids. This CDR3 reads CASRPERGAYNEQFF. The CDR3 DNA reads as TGTGCCAGTCGACCAGAGCGGGGGGCTTACAATGAGCAGTTCTTC.

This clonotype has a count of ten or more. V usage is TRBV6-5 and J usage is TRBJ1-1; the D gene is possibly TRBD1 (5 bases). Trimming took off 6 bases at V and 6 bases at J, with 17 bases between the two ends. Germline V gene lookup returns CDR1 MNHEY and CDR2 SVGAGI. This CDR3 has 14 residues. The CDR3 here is CASSRTGTSPEAFF. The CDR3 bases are TGTGCCAGCAGCCGTACGGGGACGTCCCCTGAAGCTTTCTTT.

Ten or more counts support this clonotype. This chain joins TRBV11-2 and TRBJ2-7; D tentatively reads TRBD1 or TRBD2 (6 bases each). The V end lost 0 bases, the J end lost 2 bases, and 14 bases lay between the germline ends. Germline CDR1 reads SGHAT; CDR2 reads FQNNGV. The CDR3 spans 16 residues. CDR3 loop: CASSLEGDRRAYEQYF. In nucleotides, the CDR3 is TGTGCCAGCAGCTTAGAGGGTGACAGGAGGGCCTACGAGCAGTACTTC.

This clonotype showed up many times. The CDR3 protein is CATTGQGTGELFF. The CDR3 coding sequence is TGTGCCACAACGGGACAGGGGACCGGGGAGCTGTTTTTT. The J gene is TRBJ2-2, the V gene TRBV6-6, with TRBD1 identical over 10 bases. Per the germline V gene, CDR1 is MNHNY and CDR2 is SVGAGI (reference sequence). V was pared by 10 bases and J by 5 bases, with 4 bases of the junction left unmatched. This CDR3 spans 13 amino acids.

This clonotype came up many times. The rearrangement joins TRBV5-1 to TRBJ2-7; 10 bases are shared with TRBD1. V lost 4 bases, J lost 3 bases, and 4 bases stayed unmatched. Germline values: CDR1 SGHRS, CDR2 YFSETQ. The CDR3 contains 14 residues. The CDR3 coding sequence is TGCGCCAGCAGCCCAGGACAGGGGGTCTACGAGCAGTACTTC. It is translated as CASSPGQGVYEQYF.

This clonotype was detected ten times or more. CDR3 sequence reads: CASSLQVTLYNEQFF. The CDR3 DNA is TGCGCCAGCAGCTTGCAAGTGACGCTCTACAATGAGCAGTTCTTC. The chain carries TRBV5-1 and TRBJ2-1; no firm D call. This CDR3 is 15 amino acids long. Per germline, CDR1 SGHRS and CDR2 YFSETQ. V lost 1 base to trimming and J lost 3 bases, with 11 bases between them.

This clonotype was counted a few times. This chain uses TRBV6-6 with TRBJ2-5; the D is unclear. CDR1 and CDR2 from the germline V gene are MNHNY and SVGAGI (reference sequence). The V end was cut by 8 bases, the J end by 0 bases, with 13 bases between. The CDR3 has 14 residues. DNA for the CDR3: TGTGCCAGCTCCGGAACAGCGTACCAAGAGACCCAGTACTTC. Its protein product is CASSGTAYQETQYF.

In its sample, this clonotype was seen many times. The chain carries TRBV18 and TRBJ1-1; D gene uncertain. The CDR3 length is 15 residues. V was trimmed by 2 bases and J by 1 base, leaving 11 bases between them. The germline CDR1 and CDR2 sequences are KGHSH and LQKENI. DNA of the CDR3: TGTGCCAGCTCACCAGCGAGAGAAAGGAACACTGAAGCTTTCTTT. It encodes CASSPARERNTEAFF.

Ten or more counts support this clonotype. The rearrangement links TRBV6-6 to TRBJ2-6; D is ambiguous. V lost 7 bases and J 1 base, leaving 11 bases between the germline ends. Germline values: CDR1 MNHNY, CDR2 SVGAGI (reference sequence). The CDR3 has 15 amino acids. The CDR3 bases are TGTGCCAGCACCATACCGGGTTCTGGGGCCAACGTCCTGACTTTC. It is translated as CASTIPGSGANVLTF.

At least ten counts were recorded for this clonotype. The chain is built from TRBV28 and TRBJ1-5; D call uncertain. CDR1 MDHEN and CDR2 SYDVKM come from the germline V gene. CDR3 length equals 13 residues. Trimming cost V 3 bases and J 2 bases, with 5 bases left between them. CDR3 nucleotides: TGTGCCAGCAGTTTCCAGGGCAATCAGCCCCAGCATTTT. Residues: CASSFQGNQPQHF.

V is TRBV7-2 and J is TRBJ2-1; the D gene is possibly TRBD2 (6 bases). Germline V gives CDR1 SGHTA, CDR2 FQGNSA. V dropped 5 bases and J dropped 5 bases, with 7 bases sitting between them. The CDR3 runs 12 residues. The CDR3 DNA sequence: TGTGCCAGCAGCCGGACTAACAATGAGCAGTTCTTC. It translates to CASSRTNNEQFF.

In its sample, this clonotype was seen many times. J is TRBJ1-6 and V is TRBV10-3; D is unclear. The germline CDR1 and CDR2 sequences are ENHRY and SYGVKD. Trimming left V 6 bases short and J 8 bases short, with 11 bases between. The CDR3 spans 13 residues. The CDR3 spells CAIRRAVDSPLHF. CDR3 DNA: TGTGCCATCAGGAGGGCGGTGGATTCACCCCTCCACTTT.